One and the same sample provided the 12 T cell receptor beta chains below, sequenced in a study of immune evolution from preneoplasia to lung adenocarcinoma. Generated by immunoSEQ multiplex PCR, the TCRdb table keeps only in-frame clones and is missing some. Of 12,000 to 15,000 clones in the sample, about four fifths were seen once. Sequencing used FFPE minimally invasive lung adenocarcinoma tissue. The origin of the receptors is a person aged 55-85 years with lung adenocarcinoma.

V gene TRBV11-2 combines with J gene TRBJ2-3; unclear D gene. V lost 7 bases to trimming and J lost 3 bases, with 11 bases between them. The CDR3 extends over 13 amino acids. Germline V gives CDR1 SGHAT, CDR2 FQNNGV. CDR3 sequence reads: CASKPPYTDTQYF. The CDR3 region has the DNA TGTGCCAGCAAACCCCCTTATACAGATACGCAGTATTTT.

The chain employs TRBV6-1 and TRBJ2-5; 9 bases line up with TRBD2. CDR3 length: 15 amino acids. CDR1 MNHNS and CDR2 SASEGT come from the germline V gene. Losses at the gene ends were 4 bases for V and 5 bases for J; bases not matched to a gene: 8. The CDR3 DNA reads as TGTGCCAGCAGTGTTTCTAGCGGGGATGGGGAGACCCAGTACTTC. Translating it yields CASSVSSGDGETQYF.

This rearrangement joins TRBV14 to TRBJ1-1; 8 nucleotides match TRBD1. The CDR3 loop spans 15 amino acids. The germline V gene encodes CDR1 SGHDN and CDR2 FVKESK. V was pared by 4 bases and J by 0 bases, with 4 bases of the junction left unmatched. In nucleotides, the CDR3 is TGTGCCAGCAGCCCCTGGACAGGGCTGAACACTGAAGCTTTCTTT. Protein product: CASSPWTGLNTEAFF.

The chain is built from TRBV10-3 and TRBJ1-5, with 7 positions matching TRBD1. With 8 bases clipped from V and 0 bases from J, the junction kept 1 base outside the gene matches. Germline loops: CDR1 ENHRY, CDR2 SYGVKD. The CDR3 has 13 residues. The CDR3 sequence: CAIQGGSNQPQHF. The CDR3 bases are TGTGCCATCCAGGGGGGTAGCAATCAGCCCCAGCATTTT.

About this clone itself: This specimen includes other DNA sequences encoding the same CDR3. The genes are TRBV7-9 and TRBJ1-2; TRBD1 is a possible D gene (6 bases). The CDR3 has 13 residues. V lost 5 bases to trimming and J lost 8 bases, with 15 bases between them. Germline-derived CDR1 and CDR2 are SEHNR and FQNEAQ (reference sequence). Written as DNA, the CDR3 is TGTGCCAGCAGCCAGACAGGAGGCGGCGGCTACACCTTC. Translation: CASSQTGGGGYTF.

The chain combines TRBV28 with TRBJ1-1; 11 bases fit TRBD1. J lost 3 bases, V lost 1 base, and 22 bases had no gene match. Looked up from germline, CDR1 is MDHEN and CDR2 is SYDVKM. The CDR3 extends over 22 amino acids. The CDR3 DNA sequence: TGTGCCAGCAGTTTATTTCGGTGGGTCGGTGGGGTGGGGGACAGGGGGGACACTGAAGCTTTCTTT. Translation gives CASSLFRWVGGVGDRGDTEAFF. Filled out from reference TRBV28 and TRBJ1-1, the complete variable domain reads DVKVTQSSRYLVKRTGEKVFLECVQDMDHENMFWYRQDPGLGLRLIYFSYDVKMKEKGDIPEGYSVSREKKERFSLILESASTNQTSMYLCASSLFRWVGGVGDRGDTEAFFGQGTRLTVV.

The table lists this clone with a few counts. This chain links TRBV19 with TRBJ2-7; TRBD1 matches 7 bases. This CDR3 comprises 15 residues. The germline V gene encodes CDR1 LNHDA and CDR2 SQIVND (reference sequence). J was trimmed by 3 bases and V by 5 bases; bases with no gene match: 10. The CDR3 here is CASSARRQGIYEQYF. In DNA, the CDR3 is TGTGCCAGTAGTGCCCGCCGACAGGGTATCTACGAGCAGTACTTC.

This clone turned up a few times. This rearrangement joins TRBV30 to TRBJ1-3, with a possible D match to TRBD1 (6 bases). From germline, CDR1 is GTSNPN and CDR2 SVGIG (reference sequence). The germline V and J ends were trimmed by 2 bases and 1 base, with 9 bases remaining between them. The CDR3 is 14 residues long. The CDR3 DNA reads TGTGCCTGGAGTCGCACAGGGTCTGGAAACACCATATATTTT. This gives the protein CAWSRTGSGNTIYF.

The chain links TRBV18 to TRBJ2-7; 8 nucleotides match TRBD1. The CDR3 runs 13 residues. Germline V CDR1 and CDR2: KGHSH, LQKENI. The trim removed 8 bases at V and 3 bases at J, leaving 6 bases unmatched. This chain's CDR3 is CASRYDRGYEQYF. CDR3 DNA sequence: TGTGCCAGCCGTTACGACAGGGGCTACGAGCAGTACTTC.

This clone has a handful of counts. The chain employs TRBV28 and TRBJ1-3, with 9 bases matching TRBD1. The trim removed 8 bases at V and 4 bases at J, leaving 9 bases unmatched. CDR1 and CDR2 from the germline V gene are MDHEN and SYDVKM. This CDR3 is 15 amino acids long. Here the CDR3 DNA reads TGTGCCAGCTTACCCGGGACAGGGACCGGAAACACCATATATTTT. It encodes CASLPGTGTGNTIYF.

The V and J genes are TRBV30 and TRBJ1-2; D unclear. The CDR3 is 12 residues long. Trimming pared 5 bases from V and 5 bases from J, leaving 12 bases between. The V gene's germline CDR1 is GTSNPN and CDR2 SVGIG (reference sequence). The CDR3 here is CAWHQYQYGYTF. In DNA form, the CDR3 reads TGTGCCTGGCATCAGTATCAGTATGGCTACACCTTC.

The chain is built from TRBV4-3 and TRBJ2-5; 8 bases are a match to TRBD2. The V gene end was trimmed by 1 base and the J gene end by 7 bases; junction bases not matched to a gene: 11. Germline V gene data show CDR1 as LGHNA and CDR2 as YSLEER. This CDR3 comprises 16 residues. CDR3 nucleotides: TGCGCCAGCAGCCAAGGGCAACTAGCGGTGGGGGGGACCCAGTACTTC. Encoded protein: CASSQGQLAVGGTQYF.